In this sample, the clone carrying this T cell receptor (beta chain) turned up a few times. What it recognizes is unknown. The sample is drawn from a study of T cell repertoires in cytomegalovirus infection. About the study: Through public TCR beta signatures, both CMV infection and matching HLA type were indicated. General study results and limits: Carriers of CMV plus the relevant HLA were identified by cumulative public TCR beta family frequency. CMV-specific HLA-C-restricted TCR beta clonotypes dominated the ex vivo response.

Losses at the gene ends were 3 bases for V and 6 bases for J; bases not matched to a gene: 8. The CDR3 totals 15 residues. The V gene's germline CDR1 is LNHDA and CDR2 SQIVND (reference sequence). TCRdb redid the calling of the reads with MiXCR, one entry per CDR3 protein. The sample lists over 85,000 distinct CDR3 sequences; 16% were seen once. Sequenced input: PBMCs. This chain joins TRBV19 and TRBJ1-5; 7 bases map to TRBD1. This TCR was sampled from a human donor in good health (CMV status not recorded). Some clones in this sample may be carry-over from other donors' samples. The CDR3 sequence is CASSMAKGAGQPQHF. The DNA for the CDR3 is TGTGCCAGTAGTATGGCCAAGGGGGCCGGTCAGCCCCAGCATTTT.